This T cell receptor beta chain is drawn from a study of PD-1 blockade in classical Hodgkin lymphoma. Clones were sequenced by immunoSEQ multiplex PCR, and TCRdb holds only the in-frame ones, with some missing. The profile shows about 60,000 clones, roughly nine tenths of them singletons. The V end lost 9 bases, the J end lost 5 bases, and 17 bases lay between the germline ends. CDR3 length: 13 amino acids. From germline, CDR1 is SGHRS and CDR2 YFSETQ. Whole-study results and caveats: After ASCT, patients who started nivolumab under 1 year later were excluded. By cycle point C4D1, TCR diversity had risen significantly in CD4+ cells (but not CD8+ cells).

Time point described: cycle 4 day 1 (C4D1), after five to seven weeks of nivolumab. In every patient, relapse followed autologous stem cell transplantation, while exposure to brentuximab vedotin differed. Turning to this clone: Antigen unknown.

The sequence came from a human donor with classical Hodgkin lymphoma. The gene calls are TRBV5-1 and TRBJ2-5; tentatively, D is TRBD2 (5 bases). Sequencing was performed on peripheral blood mononuclear cells (PBMCs), taken before the fourth cycle of nivolumab. The CDR3 spells CATAGSAGETQYF. As DNA, the CDR3 is TGCGCCACCGCGGGCAGCGCCGGGGAGACCCAGTACTTC.